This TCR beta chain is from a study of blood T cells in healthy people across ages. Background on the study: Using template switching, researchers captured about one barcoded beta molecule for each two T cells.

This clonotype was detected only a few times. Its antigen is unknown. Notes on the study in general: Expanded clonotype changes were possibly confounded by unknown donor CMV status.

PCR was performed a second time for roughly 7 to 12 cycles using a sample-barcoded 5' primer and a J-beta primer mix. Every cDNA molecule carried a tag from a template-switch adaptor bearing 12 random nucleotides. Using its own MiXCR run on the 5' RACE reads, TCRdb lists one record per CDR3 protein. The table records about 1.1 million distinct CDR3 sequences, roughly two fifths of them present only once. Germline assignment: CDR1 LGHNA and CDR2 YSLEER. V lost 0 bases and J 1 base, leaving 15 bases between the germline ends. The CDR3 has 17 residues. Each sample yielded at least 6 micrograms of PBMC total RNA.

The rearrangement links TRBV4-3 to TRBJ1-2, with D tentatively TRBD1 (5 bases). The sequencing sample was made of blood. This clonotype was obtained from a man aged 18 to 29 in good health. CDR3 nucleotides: TGCGCCAGCAGCCAAGACGTTCGTTACAGGAGTAACTATGGCTACACCTTC. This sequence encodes CASSQDVRYRSNYGYTF.